The present TCR beta chain was sequenced within a study of Ad26.COV2.S vaccination and SARS-CoV-2 variants. In the case of this clone: Its specificity is not known.

The V gene lost 0 bases and the J gene lost 4 bases, with 10 bases spanning the gap. The CDR3 consists of 14 residues. Looked up from germline, CDR1 is SGDLS and CDR2 is YYNGEE. Treatment indicated: around 19 received Ad26.COV2.S at low or high dose, single or two shots; about 5 received placebo; per-sample allocation not given. Sampling happened 63 days after the first vaccine or placebo injection. Study findings and constraints: The analyses of TCR breadth and depth may have understated the size of total T cell responses.

This table comes from immunoSEQ multiplex PCR, and its TCRdb copy is limited to in-frame clones, with some not included. The top ten hold just under 5% of the sample, which has 300,000 to 400,000 clones, around nine tenths seen once. The clonotype was recovered from a person between 18 and 60 years old who received the Ad26.COV2.S COVID-19 vaccine or a placebo. This chain links TRBV9 with TRBJ1-1, with D unclear. The specimen was peripheral blood, collected in a trial of Ad26.COV2.S vaccine versus placebo. The DNA of the CDR3 is TGTGCCAGCAGCGTAGGACCTACGGCCACTGAAGCTTTCTTT. The encoded protein is CASSVGPTATEAFF.